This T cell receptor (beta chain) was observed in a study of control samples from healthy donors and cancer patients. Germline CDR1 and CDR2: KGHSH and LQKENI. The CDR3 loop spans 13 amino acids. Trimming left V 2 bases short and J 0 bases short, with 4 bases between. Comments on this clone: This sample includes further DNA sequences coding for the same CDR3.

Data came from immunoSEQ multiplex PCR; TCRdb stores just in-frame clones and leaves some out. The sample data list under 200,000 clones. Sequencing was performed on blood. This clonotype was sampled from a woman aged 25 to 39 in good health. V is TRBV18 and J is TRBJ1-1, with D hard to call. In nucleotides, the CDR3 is TGTGCCAGCTCACCATCATTGAACACTGAAGCTTTCTTT. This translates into CASSPSLNTEAFF.